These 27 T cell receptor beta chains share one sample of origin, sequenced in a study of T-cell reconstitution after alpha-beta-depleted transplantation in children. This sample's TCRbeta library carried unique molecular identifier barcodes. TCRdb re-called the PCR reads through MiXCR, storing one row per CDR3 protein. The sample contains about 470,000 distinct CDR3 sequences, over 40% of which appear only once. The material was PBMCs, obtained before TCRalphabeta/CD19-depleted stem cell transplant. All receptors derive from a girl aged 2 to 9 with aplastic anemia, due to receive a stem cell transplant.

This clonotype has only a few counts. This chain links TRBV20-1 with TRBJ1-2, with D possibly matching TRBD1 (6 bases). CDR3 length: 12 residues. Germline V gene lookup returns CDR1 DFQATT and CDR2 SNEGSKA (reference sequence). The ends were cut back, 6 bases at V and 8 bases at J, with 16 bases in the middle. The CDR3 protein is CSAVVGARGYTF. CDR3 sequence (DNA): TGCAGTGCCGTAGTGGGGGCGCGAGGCTACACCTTC.

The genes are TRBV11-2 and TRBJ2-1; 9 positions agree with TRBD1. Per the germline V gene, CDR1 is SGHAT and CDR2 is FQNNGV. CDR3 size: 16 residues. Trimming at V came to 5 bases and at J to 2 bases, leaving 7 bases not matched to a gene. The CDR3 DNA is TGTGCCAGCAGCATACCACAGGGGGCCCCCTACAATGAGCAGTTCTTC. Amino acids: CASSIPQGAPYNEQFF.

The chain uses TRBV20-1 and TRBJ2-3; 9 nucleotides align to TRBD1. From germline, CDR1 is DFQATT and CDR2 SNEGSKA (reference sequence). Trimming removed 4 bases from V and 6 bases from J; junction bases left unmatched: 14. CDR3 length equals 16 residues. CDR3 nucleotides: TGCAGTGCTACAGCTAGGACAGGGGTTATCGAGGATACGCAGTATTTT. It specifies CSATARTGVIEDTQYF.

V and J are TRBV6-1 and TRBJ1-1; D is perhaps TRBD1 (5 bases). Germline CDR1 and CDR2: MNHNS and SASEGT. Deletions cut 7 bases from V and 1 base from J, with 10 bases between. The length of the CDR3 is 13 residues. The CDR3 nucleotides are TGTGCCAGCATCAAGGGACCGAACACTGAAGCTTTCTTT. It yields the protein CASIKGPNTEAFF.

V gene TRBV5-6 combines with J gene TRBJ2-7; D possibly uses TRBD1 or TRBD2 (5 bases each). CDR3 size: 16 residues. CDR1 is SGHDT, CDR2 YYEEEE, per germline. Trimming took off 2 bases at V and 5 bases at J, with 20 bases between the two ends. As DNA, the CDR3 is TGTGCCAGCAGCTTTTCGCCCTTTAGGGGACGAAACGAGCAGTACTTC. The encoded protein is CASSFSPFRGRNEQYF. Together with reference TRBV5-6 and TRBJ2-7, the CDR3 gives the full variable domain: DAGVTQSPTHLIKTRGQQVTLRCSPKSGHDTVSWYQQALGQGPQFIFQYYEEEERQRGNFPDRFSGHQFPNYSSELNVNALLLGDSALYLCASSFSPFRGRNEQYFGPGTRLTVT.

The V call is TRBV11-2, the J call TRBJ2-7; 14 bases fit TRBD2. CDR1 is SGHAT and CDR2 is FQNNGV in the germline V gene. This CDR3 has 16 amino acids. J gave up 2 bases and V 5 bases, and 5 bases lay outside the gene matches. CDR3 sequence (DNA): TGTGCCAGCAGCCCTCCGGGACTAGCGGGAGCCTACGAGCAGTACTTC. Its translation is CASSPPGLAGAYEQYF.

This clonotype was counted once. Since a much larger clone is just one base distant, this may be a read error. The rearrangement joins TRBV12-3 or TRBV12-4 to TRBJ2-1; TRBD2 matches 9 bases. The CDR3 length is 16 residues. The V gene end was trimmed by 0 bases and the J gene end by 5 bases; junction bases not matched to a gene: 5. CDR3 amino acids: CASSLALAGLHNEQFF. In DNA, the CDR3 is TGTGCCAGCAGTTTAGCTCTAGCGGGACTTCACAATGAGCAGTTCTTC.

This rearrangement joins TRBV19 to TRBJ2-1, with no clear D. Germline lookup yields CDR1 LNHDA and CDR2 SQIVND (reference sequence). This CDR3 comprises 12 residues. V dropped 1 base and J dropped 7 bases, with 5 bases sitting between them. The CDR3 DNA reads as TGTGCCAGTAGTATAGGGCGGAATGAGCAGTTCTTC. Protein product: CASSIGRNEQFF.

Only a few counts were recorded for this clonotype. In DNA, the CDR3 is TGTGCCAGCAGCGTAGGTAGCGGGAGGGCCTCCTACAATGAGCAGTTCTTC. As protein: CASSVGSGRASYNEQFF. The rearrangement links TRBV9 to TRBJ2-1; 11 bases are shared with TRBD2. J lost 0 bases, V lost 0 bases, and 2 bases had no gene match. CDR3 length: 17 residues. Germline V lookup: CDR1 SGDLS, CDR2 YYNGEE.

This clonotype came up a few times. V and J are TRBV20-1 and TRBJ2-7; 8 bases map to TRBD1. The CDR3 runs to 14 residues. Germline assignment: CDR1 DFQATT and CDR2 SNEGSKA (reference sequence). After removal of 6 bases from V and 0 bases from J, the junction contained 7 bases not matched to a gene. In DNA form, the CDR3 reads TGCAGTGCGCCATCCGGGACAGGCTCCTACGAGCAGTACTTC. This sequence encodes CSAPSGTGSYEQYF.

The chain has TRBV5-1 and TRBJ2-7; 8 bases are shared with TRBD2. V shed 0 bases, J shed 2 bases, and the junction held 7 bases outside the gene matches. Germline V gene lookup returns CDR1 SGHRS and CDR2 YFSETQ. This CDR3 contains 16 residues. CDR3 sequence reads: CASSLGDREGPYEQYF. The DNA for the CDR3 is TGCGCCAGCAGCTTGGGGGACCGGGAGGGGCCCTACGAGCAGTACTTC.

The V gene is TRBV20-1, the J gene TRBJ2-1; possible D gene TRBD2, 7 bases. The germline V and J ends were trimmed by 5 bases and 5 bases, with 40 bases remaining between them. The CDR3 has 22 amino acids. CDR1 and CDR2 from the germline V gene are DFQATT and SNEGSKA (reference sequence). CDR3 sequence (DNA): TGCAGTGCTCCCCGACTAGCCCGGGAGAGGGAGGGGGAGGTGTGGGGGAACAATGAGCAGTTCTTC. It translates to CSAPRLAREREGEVWGNNEQFF.

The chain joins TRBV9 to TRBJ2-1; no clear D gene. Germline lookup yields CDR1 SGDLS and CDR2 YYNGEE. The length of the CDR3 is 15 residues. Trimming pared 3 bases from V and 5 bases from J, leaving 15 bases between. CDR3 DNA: TGTGCCAGCAGCGCAGACCCCTTGGGGAACAATGAGCAGTTCTTC. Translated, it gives CASSADPLGNNEQFF.

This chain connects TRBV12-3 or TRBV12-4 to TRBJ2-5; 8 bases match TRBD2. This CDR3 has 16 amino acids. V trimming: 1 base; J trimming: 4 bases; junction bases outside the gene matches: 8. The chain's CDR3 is CASSLDGTSFRETQYF. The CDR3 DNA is TGTGCCAGCAGTTTAGACGGGACTAGTTTTAGAGAGACCCAGTACTTC.

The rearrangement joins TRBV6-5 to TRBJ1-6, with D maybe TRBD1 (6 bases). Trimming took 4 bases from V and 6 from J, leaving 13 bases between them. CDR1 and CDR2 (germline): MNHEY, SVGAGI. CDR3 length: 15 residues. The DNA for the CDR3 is TGTGCCAGCAGTTCCGAAGGGGGGGGTAATTCACCCCTCCACTTT. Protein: CASSSEGGGNSPLHF.

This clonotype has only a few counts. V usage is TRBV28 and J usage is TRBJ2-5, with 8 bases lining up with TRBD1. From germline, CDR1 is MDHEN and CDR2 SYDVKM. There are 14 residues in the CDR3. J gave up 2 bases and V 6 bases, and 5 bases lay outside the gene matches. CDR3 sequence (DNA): TGTGCCAGCAGGCCGGGGACAGGACAAGAGACCCAGTACTTC. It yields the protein CASRPGTGQETQYF.

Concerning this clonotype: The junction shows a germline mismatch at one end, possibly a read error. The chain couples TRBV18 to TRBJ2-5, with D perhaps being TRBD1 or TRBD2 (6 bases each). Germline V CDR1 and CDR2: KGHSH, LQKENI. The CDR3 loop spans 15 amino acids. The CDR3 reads CASSAPGGRGETQYF. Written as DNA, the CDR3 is TGTGCCAGCTCAGCACCCGGGGGCCGAGGAGAGACCCAGTACTTC.

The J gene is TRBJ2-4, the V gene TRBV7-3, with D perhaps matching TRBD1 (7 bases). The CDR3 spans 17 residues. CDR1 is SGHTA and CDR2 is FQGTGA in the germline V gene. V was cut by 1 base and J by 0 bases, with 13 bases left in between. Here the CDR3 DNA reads TGTGCCAGCAGCTTAAGGGGGGACAGTTTAGCCAAAAACATTCAGTACTTC. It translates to CASSLRGDSLAKNIQYF. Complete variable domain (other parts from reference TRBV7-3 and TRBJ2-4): GAGVSQTPSNKVTEKGKYVELRCDPISGHTALYWYRQSLGQGPEFLIYFQGTGAADDSGLPNDRFFAVRPEGSVSTLKIQRTERGDSAVYLCASSLRGDSLAKNIQYFGAGTRLSVL.

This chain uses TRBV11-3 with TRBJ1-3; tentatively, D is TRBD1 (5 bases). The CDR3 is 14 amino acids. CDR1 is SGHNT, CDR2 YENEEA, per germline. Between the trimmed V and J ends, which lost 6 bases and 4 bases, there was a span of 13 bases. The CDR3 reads CASSPGGVGNTIYF. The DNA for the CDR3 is TGTGCCAGCAGTCCCGGAGGGGTCGGAAACACCATATATTTT.

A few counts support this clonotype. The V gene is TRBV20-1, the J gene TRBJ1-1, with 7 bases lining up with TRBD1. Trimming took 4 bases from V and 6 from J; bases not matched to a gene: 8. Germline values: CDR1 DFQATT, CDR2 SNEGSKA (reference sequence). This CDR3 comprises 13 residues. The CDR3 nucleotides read TGCAGTGCTATAGGGACAGTCATTCCTGAAGCTTTCTTT. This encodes CSAIGTVIPEAFF.

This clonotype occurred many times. The CDR3 DNA follows: TGTGCCAGCAGTCGACAGGGAGAAGGTCAGCCCCAGCATTTT. It codes for CASSRQGEGQPQHF. The gene calls are TRBV6-2 or TRBV6-3 and TRBJ1-5; 7 nucleotides agree with TRBD1. CDR1 and CDR2 from the germline V gene are MNHEY and SVGEGT. Trimming removed 5 bases from V and 6 bases from J; junction bases left unmatched: 7. The CDR3 length is 14 residues.

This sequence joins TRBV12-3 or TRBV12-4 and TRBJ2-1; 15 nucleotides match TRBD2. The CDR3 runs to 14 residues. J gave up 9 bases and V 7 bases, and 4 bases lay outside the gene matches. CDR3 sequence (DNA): TGTGCCAGCAAGTCGGGACTAGCGGGAGGTGAGCAGTTCTTC. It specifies CASKSGLAGGEQFF.

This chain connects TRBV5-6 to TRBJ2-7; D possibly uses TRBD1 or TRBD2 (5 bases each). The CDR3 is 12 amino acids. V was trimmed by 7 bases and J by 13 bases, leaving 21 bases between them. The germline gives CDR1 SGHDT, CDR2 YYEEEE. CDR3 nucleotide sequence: TGTGCCAGCCGCATCGGGACGTCCGGGCCTTACTTC. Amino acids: CASRIGTSGPYF.

Written as DNA, the CDR3 is TGTGCCAGCAGTGACGGGACAGCCATCTCCTACGAGCAGTACTTC. Protein product: CASSDGTAISYEQYF. V is TRBV6-4 and J is TRBJ2-7; 7 bases map to TRBD1. The germline CDR1 and CDR2 sequences are MRHNA and SNTAGT. CDR3 length: 15 residues. Trimming removed 2 bases from V and 0 bases from J; junction bases left unmatched: 4.

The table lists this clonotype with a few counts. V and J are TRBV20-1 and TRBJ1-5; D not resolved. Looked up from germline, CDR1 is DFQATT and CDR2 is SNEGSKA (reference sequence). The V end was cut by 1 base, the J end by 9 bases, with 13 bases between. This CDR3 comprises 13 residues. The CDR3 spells CSARGPGSGPQHF. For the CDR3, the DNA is TGCAGTGCTAGAGGTCCGGGTTCGGGGCCCCAGCATTTT.

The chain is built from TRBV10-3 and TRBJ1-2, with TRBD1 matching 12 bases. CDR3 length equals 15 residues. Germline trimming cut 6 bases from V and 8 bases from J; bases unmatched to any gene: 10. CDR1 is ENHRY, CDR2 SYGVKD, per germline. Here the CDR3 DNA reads TGTGCCATCAGCGGAACGGGACAGGGGGCAGAGGGCTACACCTTC. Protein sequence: CAISGTGQGAEGYTF.

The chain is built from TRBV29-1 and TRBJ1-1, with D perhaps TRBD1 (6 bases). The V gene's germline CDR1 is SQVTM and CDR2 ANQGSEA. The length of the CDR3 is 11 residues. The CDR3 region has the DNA TGCAGTCAGGGGTCGGGCACTGAAGCTTTCTTT. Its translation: CSQGSGTEAFF.